The next 25 T cell receptor beta chains were all read from a single sample in a study of CD8 T cells in ankylosing spondylitis. From the 5' RACE reads, TCRdb called clonotypes with MiXCR, one entry per CDR3 protein. The table lists more than 110,000 distinct CDR3 sequences, roughly 8% of them singletons. Sample: synovial fluid, either unsorted or a sorted T cell fraction (not recorded which). These receptors came from a male donor with ankylosing spondylitis.

This clonotype was picked up many times. V and J are TRBV6-2 or TRBV6-3 and TRBJ2-1, with 12 positions matching TRBD1. The CDR3 totals 15 residues. Trimming cost V 6 bases and J 8 bases; bases outside gene matches: 8. Germline V CDR1 and CDR2: MNHEY, SVGEGT. CDR3 in DNA: TGTGCCAGCAGACGGCTGGGGACAGGGGGCGATGAGCAGTTCTTC. This gives the protein CASRRLGTGGDEQFF.

This clonotype was detected a few times. The chain recombines TRBV29-1 with TRBJ1-2, with TRBD1 matching over 7 bases. Trimming took 8 bases from V and 6 from J; bases not matched to a gene: 6. Germline CDR1 and CDR2: SQVTM and ANQGSEA. CDR3 length: 11 amino acids. The CDR3 protein is CSQQGSDGYTF. DNA of the CDR3: TGCAGCCAACAGGGGTCGGATGGCTACACCTTC. Filled out from reference TRBV29-1 and TRBJ1-2, the complete variable domain reads SAVISQKPSRDICQRGTSLTIQCQVDSQVTMMFWYRQQPGQSLTLIATANQGSEATYESGFVIDKFPISRPNLTFSTLTVSNMSPEDSSIYLCSQQGSDGYTFGSGTRLTVV.

There are a few counts of this clonotype. DNA of the CDR3: TGCAGTGCTAGAGAAGGGACAGGGGGCTTTCAGCCCCAGCATTTT. Translated, it gives CSAREGTGGFQPQHF. J is TRBJ1-5 and V is TRBV20-1, with 12 nucleotides matching TRBD1. CDR1 DFQATT and CDR2 SNEGSKA come from the germline V gene (reference sequence). V shed 0 bases and J 6 bases; nucleotides not matched to a gene: 3. The CDR3 spans 15 residues.

The table lists this clonotype with a few counts. The chain links TRBV2 to TRBJ1-4; D might be TRBD1 (6 bases). The CDR3 contains 12 residues. CDR1 and CDR2 (germline): SNHLY, FYNNEI. V was shortened by 9 bases and J by 6 bases, with 11 bases between the two germline ends. CDR3 region: CASEDSDEKLFF. DNA for the CDR3: TGTGCCAGTGAGGACAGTGATGAAAAACTGTTTTTT.

This clonotype was seen repeatedly, ten times or more. The V gene is TRBV12-3 or TRBV12-4, the J gene TRBJ1-1; D unresolved. V was clipped by 1 base and J by 1 base, with 4 bases between them. This CDR3 comprises 13 residues. The CDR3 loop reads CASSLERNTEAFF. The CDR3 bases are TGTGCCAGCAGTTTAGAGCGGAACACTGAAGCTTTCTTT.

This clonotype was seen a handful of times. The chain carries TRBV9 and TRBJ1-2; D call uncertain. The CDR3 sequence is 13 residues long. CDR1 is SGDLS and CDR2 is YYNGEE in the germline V gene. The germline V and J ends were trimmed by 0 bases and 2 bases, with 5 bases remaining between them. CDR3 nucleotides: TGTGCCAGCAGCGTAGACCAGAACTATGGCTACACCTTC. Translated: CASSVDQNYGYTF.

The chain has TRBV20-1 and TRBJ2-7; weak D call: TRBD2 (6 bases). This CDR3 is 12 amino acids long. Trimming took 2 bases from V and 6 from J, leaving 11 bases between them. Germline values: CDR1 DFQATT, CDR2 SNEGSKA (reference sequence). The CDR3 DNA is TGCAGTGCTAGAACACTAGCAGGCGAGCAGTACTTC. Translating it yields CSARTLAGEQYF.

The J gene is TRBJ2-5, the V gene TRBV20-1, with a tentative D call TRBD2 (5 bases). The ends were cut back, 6 bases at V and 1 base at J, with 12 bases in the middle. CDR1 and CDR2 from the germline V gene are DFQATT and SNEGSKA (reference sequence). The CDR3 is made up of 13 amino acids. The CDR3 nucleotides are TGCAGTGCCCTGGGAGCCGCCCAAGAGACCCAGTACTTC. Amino acids: CSALGAAQETQYF.

This clonotype was seen a few times. The rearrangement joins TRBV7-9 to TRBJ1-1; TRBD1 might be the D (6 bases). This CDR3 region has 15 residues. Germline values: CDR1 SEHNR, CDR2 FQNEAQ (reference sequence). V lost 1 base to trimming and J lost 1 base, with 10 bases between them. The CDR3 region is CASSLGGGRNTEAFF. CDR3 coding DNA: TGTGCCAGCAGCTTAGGTGGGGGGCGGAACACTGAAGCTTTCTTT.

This clonotype was observed at least ten times. This rearrangement joins TRBV28 to TRBJ2-2; D is unresolved. Trimming took 7 bases from V and 4 from J, leaving 16 bases between them. The CDR3 is 15 amino acids. The germline gives CDR1 MDHEN, CDR2 SYDVKM. CDR3 residues: CASTSMGFGTGELFF. As DNA, the CDR3 is TGTGCCAGCACCTCTATGGGGTTCGGCACCGGGGAGCTGTTTTTT.

This clonotype was picked up a small number of times. CDR3 protein: CASSLNTPYEQYF. DNA for the CDR3: TGCGCCAGCAGCTTGAACACGCCCTACGAGCAGTACTTC. V and J are TRBV5-1 and TRBJ2-7; D not resolved. The germline CDR1 and CDR2 sequences are SGHRS and YFSETQ. Trimming pared 1 base from V and 2 bases from J, leaving 7 bases between. There are 13 residues in the CDR3.

V and J are TRBV5-6 and TRBJ2-7, with 8 bases that match TRBD2. The V and J ends lost 1 base and 4 bases, in that order; junction bases with no gene match: 10. Germline V gene data show CDR1 as SGHDT and CDR2 as YYEEEE. The CDR3 is made up of 16 amino acids. In DNA form, the CDR3 reads TGTGCCAGCAGCTTGTACGCTAGCGGGTCGCCATACGAGCAGTACTTC. This gives the protein CASSLYASGSPYEQYF.

V usage is TRBV4-1 and J usage is TRBJ2-7, with D perhaps being TRBD1 or TRBD2 (5 bases each). CDR1 is MGHRA, CDR2 YSYEKL, per germline. The CDR3 covers 15 residues. V gave up 3 bases and J gave up 2 bases, with 14 bases separating them. The CDR3 reads CASSQSGQGAYEQYF. The CDR3 DNA reads as TGCGCCAGCAGCCAGAGTGGCCAGGGAGCCTACGAGCAGTACTTC.

The CDR3 bases are TGTGCCAGCAGCCCGGACCCGGGATCCTACAATGAGCAGTTCTTC. This translates into CASSPDPGSYNEQFF. The chain carries TRBV7-9 and TRBJ2-1; TRBD2 is a possible D gene (5 bases). The CDR3 totals 15 residues. V lost 5 bases and J 1 base, leaving 12 bases between the germline ends. Germline lookup yields CDR1 SEHNR and CDR2 FQNEAQ (reference sequence).

Only a few counts were recorded for this clonotype. The chain uses TRBV5-1 and TRBJ2-1; no clear D. V was shortened by 4 bases and J by 7 bases, with 12 bases between the two germline ends. From germline, CDR1 is SGHRS and CDR2 YFSETQ. This CDR3 region has 13 residues. CDR3: CASSEPVLNEQFF. For the CDR3, the DNA is TGCGCCAGCAGCGAACCCGTCCTTAATGAGCAGTTCTTC.

Ten or more counts support this clonotype. The gene calls are TRBV7-2 and TRBJ2-3; TRBD1 matches at 8 bases. CDR1 and CDR2 from the germline V gene are SGHTA and FQGNSA. The CDR3 is 15 amino acids. With 1 base clipped from V and 4 bases from J, the junction kept 4 bases outside the gene matches. The CDR3 protein is CASSLGQGAADTQYF. CDR3 DNA sequence: TGTGCCAGCAGCTTAGGGCAGGGGGCTGCAGATACGCAGTATTTT. Full variable domain (missing parts from reference TRBV7-2 and TRBJ2-3): GAGVSQSPSNKVTEKGKDVELRCDPISGHTALYWYRQSLGQGLEFLIYFQGNSAPDKSGLPSDRFSAERTGGSVSTLTIQRTQQEDSAVYLCASSLGQGAADTQYFGPGTRLTVL.

This clonotype appeared a few times. This chain uses TRBV5-1 with TRBJ1-1; no firm D call. The CDR3 is 13 amino acids. Germline CDR1 is SGHRS and CDR2 is YFSETQ. V lost 0 bases, J lost 1 base, and 4 bases lay in between. The chain's CDR3 is CASSLVPNTEAFF. CDR3 nucleotides: TGCGCCAGCAGCTTGGTACCGAACACTGAAGCTTTCTTT.

This clonotype was counted at least ten times. This chain joins TRBV4-2 and TRBJ2-3; 8 nucleotides agree with TRBD2. CDR3 length: 15 residues. Per germline, CDR1 LGHNA and CDR2 YNFKEQ. Unmatched junction bases numbered 5, after V lost 2 bases and J lost 4 bases. CDR3 coding DNA: TGTGCCAGCAGCCAACTAAGCGGGGGACCAGATACGCAGTATTTT. It codes for CASSQLSGGPDTQYF.

V is TRBV7-2 and J is TRBJ1-5; no firm D call. Trimming stripped 2 bases from V and 9 bases from J, with 17 bases between. Germline CDR1 reads SGHTA; CDR2 reads FQGNSA. This CDR3 comprises 15 residues. The CDR3 nucleotides are TGTGCCAGCAGCTTATTCCGGGGTCGGAATTTGCCCCAGCATTTT. Amino acid sequence: CASSLFRGRNLPQHF.

In the case of this clonotype: A far more abundant clone sits one base away, making this likely a read error. The chain recombines TRBV5-6 with TRBJ2-3, with a possible D match to TRBD2 (5 bases). From germline, CDR1 is SGHDT and CDR2 YYEEEE. The V gene lost 5 bases and the J gene lost 2 bases, with 6 bases spanning the gap. CDR3 size: 12 residues. CDR3 sequence: CASRRDTDTQYF. CDR3 DNA sequence: TGTGCCAGCAGGAGGGACACAGATACGCAGTATTTT.

This clonotype was seen many times. The genes are TRBV10-2 and TRBJ2-5; a possible D gene is TRBD2 (6 bases). Germline assignment: CDR1 WSHSY and CDR2 SAAADI. The CDR3 extends over 18 amino acids. V shed 0 bases and J shed 2 bases, with 19 bases lying between them. Here the CDR3 reads CASSESTDGGAEQETQYF. The CDR3 DNA is TGCGCCAGCAGTGAGTCTACCGACGGAGGGGCCGAACAAGAGACCCAGTACTTC.

This clonotype was counted ten times or more. The V and J genes are TRBV24-1 and TRBJ2-3, with TRBD1 matching over 11 bases. V trimming: 7 bases; J trimming: 3 bases; junction bases outside the gene matches: 5. The CDR3 has 15 amino acids. Germline assignment: CDR1 KGHDR and CDR2 SFDVKD. CDR3: CATSYGQGATDTQYF. CDR3 nucleotide sequence: TGTGCCACCAGCTACGGACAGGGGGCTACAGATACGCAGTATTTT.

CDR3 region: CASSTGTGIQPQHF. DNA of the CDR3: TGTGCCAGCAGTACCGGGACAGGGATTCAGCCCCAGCATTTT. The gene calls are TRBV28 and TRBJ1-5; TRBD1 matches 9 bases. This CDR3 region has 14 residues. J lost 6 bases, V lost 5 bases, and 5 bases had no gene match. Germline CDR1 MDHEN, CDR2 SYDVKM.

This clonotype has a count of ten or more. This chain joins TRBV24-1 and TRBJ2-2, with 9 bases matching TRBD1. The germline V gene has CDR1 KGHDR and CDR2 SFDVKD. There are 16 residues in the CDR3. J was trimmed by 2 bases and V by 3 bases; bases with no gene match: 3. In nucleotides, the CDR3 is TGTGCCACCAGTGATCCGGGACAGGGCAACACCGGGGAGCTGTTTTTT. As protein: CATSDPGQGNTGELFF.

The chain links TRBV11-2 to TRBJ2-1; D gene unclear. Germline loops: CDR1 SGHAT, CDR2 FQNNGV. The CDR3 is 14 residues long. Trimming cost V 5 bases and J 7 bases, with 15 bases left between them. CDR3 DNA sequence: TGTGCCAGCAGCCCGAACGTCCTAGGGAATGAGCAGTTCTTC. Translation gives CASSPNVLGNEQFF.